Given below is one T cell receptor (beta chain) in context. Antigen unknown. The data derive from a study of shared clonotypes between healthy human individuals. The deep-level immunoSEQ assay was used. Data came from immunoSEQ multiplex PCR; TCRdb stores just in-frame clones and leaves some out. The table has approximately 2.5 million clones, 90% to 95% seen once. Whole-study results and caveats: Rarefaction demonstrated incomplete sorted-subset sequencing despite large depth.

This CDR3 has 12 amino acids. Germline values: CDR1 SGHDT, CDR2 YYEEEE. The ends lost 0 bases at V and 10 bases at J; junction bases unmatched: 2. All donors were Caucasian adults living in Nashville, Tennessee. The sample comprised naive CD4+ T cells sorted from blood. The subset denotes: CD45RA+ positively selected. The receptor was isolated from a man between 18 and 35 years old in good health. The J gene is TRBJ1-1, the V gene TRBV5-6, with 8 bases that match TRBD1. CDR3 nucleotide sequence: TGTGCCAGCAGCTTGGCAACAGGGGGAGCTTTCTTT. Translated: CASSLATGGAFF. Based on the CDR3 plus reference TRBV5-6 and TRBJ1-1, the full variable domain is DAGVTQSPTHLIKTRGQQVTLRCSPKSGHDTVSWYQQALGQGPQFIFQYYEEEERQRGNFPDRFSGHQFPNYSSELNVNALLLGDSALYLCASSLATGGAFFGQGTRLTVV.